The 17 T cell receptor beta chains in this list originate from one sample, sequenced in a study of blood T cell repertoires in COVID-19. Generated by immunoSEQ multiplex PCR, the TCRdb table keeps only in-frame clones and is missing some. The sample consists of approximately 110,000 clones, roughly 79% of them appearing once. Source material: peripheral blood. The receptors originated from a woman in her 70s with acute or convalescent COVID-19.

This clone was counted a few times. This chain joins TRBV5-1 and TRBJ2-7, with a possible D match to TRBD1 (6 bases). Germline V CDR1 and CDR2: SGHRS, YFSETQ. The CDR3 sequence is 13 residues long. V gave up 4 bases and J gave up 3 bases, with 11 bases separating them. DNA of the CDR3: TGCGCCAGCAGCCCGGGACAAAGCTACGAGCAGTACTTC. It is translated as CASSPGQSYEQYF. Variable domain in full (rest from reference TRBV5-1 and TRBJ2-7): KAGVTQTPRYLIKTRGQQVTLSCSPISGHRSVSWYQQTPGQGLQFLFEYFSETQRNKGNFPGRFSGRQFSNSRSEMNVSTLELGDSALYLCASSPGQSYEQYFGPGTRLTVT.

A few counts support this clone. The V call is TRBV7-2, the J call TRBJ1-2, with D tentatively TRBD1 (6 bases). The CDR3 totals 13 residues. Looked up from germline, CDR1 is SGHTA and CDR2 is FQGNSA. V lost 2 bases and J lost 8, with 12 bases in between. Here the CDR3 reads CASSLSTGFGYTF. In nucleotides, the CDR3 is TGTGCCAGCAGCTTAAGCACAGGGTTCGGCTACACCTTC.

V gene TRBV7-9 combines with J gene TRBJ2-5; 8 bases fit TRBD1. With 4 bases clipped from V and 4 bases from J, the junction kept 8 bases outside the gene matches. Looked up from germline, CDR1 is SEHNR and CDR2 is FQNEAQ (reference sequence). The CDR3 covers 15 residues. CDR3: CASSSPRTGRETQYF. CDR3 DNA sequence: TGTGCCAGCAGCTCGCCCAGGACAGGGCGAGAGACCCAGTACTTC.

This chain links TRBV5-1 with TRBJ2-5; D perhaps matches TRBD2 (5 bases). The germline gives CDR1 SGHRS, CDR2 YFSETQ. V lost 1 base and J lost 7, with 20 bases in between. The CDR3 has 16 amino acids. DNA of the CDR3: TGCGCCAGCAGCTTGCTGTCTAGCCGGGCACCAGGGACCCAGTACTTC. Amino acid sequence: CASSLLSSRAPGTQYF.

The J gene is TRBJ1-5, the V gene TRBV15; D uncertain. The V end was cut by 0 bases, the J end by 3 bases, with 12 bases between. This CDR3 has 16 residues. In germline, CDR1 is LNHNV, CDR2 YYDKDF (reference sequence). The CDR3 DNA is TGTGCCACCAGCAGAGATTTGTCATCAAACAATCAGCCCCAGCATTTT. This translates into CATSRDLSSNNQPQHF.

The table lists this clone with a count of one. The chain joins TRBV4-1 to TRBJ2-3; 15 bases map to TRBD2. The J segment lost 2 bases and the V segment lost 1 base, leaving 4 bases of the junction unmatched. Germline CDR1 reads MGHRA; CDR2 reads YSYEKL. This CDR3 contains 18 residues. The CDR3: CASSQGGLAGGHTDTQYF. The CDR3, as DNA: TGCGCCAGCAGCCAAGGGGGACTAGCGGGGGGACACACAGATACGCAGTATTTT.

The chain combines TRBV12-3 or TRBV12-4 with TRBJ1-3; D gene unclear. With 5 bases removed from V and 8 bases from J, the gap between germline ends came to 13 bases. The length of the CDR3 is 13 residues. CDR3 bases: TGTGCCAGCAGTCGTACAGCTTCGGACACCATATATTTT. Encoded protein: CASSRTASDTIYF.

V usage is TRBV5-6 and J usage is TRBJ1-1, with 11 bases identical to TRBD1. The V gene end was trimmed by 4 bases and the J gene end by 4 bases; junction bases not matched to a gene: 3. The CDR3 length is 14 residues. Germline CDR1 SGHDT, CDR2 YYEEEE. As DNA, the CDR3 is TGTGCCAGCAGCGGGGACAGGGGGTTCACTGAAGCTTTCTTT. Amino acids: CASSGDRGFTEAFF.

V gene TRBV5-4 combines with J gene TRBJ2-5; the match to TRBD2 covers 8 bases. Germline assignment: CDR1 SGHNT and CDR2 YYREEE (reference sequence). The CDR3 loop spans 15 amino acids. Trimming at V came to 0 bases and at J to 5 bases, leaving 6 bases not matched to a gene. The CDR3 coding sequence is TGTGCCAGCAGCTTGGCGGGGGGGCCTTTGGAGACCCAGTACTTC. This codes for CASSLAGGPLETQYF. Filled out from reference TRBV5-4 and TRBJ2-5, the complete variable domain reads ETGVTQSPTHLIKTRGQQVTLRCSSQSGHNTVSWYQQALGQGPQFIFQYYREEENGRGNFPPRFSGLQFPNYSSELNVNALELDDSALYLCASSLAGGPLETQYFGPGTRLLVL.

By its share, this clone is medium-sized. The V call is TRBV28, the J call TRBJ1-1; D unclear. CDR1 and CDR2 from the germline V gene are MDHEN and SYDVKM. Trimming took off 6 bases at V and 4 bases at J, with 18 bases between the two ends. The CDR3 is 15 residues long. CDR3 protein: CASSLPLSSGTEAFF. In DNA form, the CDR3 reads TGTGCCAGCAGCCTTCCTCTCTCTAGTGGCACTGAAGCTTTCTTT. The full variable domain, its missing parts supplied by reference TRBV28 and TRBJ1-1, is DVKVTQSSRYLVKRTGEKVFLECVQDMDHENMFWYRQDPGLGLRLIYFSYDVKMKEKGDIPEGYSVSREKKERFSLILESASTNQTSMYLCASSLPLSSGTEAFFGQGTRLTVV.

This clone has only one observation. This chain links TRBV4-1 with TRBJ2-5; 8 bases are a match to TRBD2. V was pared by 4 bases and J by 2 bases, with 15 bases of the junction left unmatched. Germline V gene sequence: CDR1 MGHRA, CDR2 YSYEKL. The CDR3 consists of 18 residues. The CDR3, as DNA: TGCGCCAGCAGCCGTATAGGGGGAGCGGGGGCCCCTCAAGAGACCCAGTACTTC. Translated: CASSRIGGAGAPQETQYF.

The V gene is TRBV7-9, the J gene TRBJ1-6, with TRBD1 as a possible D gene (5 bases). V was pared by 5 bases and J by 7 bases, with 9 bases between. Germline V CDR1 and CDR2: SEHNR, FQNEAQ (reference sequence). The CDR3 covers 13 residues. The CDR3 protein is CASSQTANSPLHF. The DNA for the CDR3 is TGTGCCAGCAGCCAGACAGCAAATTCACCCCTCCACTTT.

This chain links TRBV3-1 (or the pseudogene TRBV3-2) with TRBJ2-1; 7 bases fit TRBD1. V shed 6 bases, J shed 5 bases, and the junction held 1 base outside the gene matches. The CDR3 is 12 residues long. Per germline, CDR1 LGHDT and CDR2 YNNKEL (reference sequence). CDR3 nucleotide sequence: TGTGCCAGCAGACAGGGGAACAATGAGCAGTTCTTC. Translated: CASRQGNNEQFF.

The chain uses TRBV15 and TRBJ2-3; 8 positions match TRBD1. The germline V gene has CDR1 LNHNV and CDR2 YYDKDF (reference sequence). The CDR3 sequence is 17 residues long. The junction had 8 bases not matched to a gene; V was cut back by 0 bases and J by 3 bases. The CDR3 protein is CATSRDGQGAMTDTQYF. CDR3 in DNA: TGTGCCACCAGCAGAGATGGGCAGGGGGCAATGACAGATACGCAGTATTTT.

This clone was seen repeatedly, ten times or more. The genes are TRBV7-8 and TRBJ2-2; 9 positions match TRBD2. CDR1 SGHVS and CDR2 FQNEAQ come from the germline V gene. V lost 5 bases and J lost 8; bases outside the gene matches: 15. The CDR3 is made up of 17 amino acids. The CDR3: CASSPTVLAGVTGELFF. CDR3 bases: TGTGCCAGCAGCCCGACCGTTTTAGCGGGGGTGACTGGGGAGCTGTTTTTT.

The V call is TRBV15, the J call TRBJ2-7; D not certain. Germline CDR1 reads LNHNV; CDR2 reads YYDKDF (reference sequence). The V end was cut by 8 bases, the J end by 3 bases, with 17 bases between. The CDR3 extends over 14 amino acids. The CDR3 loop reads CATLPSGPYYEQYF. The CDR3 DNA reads TGTGCCACCCTACCTTCGGGTCCATACTACGAGCAGTACTTC.

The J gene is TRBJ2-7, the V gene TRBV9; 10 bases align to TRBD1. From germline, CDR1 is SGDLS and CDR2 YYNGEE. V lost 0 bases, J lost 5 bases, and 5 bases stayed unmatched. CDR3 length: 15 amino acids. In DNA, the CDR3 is TGTGCCAGCAGCGTAGGAGGTGGGACAGGGGACGAGCAGTACTTC. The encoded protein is CASSVGGGTGDEQYF.